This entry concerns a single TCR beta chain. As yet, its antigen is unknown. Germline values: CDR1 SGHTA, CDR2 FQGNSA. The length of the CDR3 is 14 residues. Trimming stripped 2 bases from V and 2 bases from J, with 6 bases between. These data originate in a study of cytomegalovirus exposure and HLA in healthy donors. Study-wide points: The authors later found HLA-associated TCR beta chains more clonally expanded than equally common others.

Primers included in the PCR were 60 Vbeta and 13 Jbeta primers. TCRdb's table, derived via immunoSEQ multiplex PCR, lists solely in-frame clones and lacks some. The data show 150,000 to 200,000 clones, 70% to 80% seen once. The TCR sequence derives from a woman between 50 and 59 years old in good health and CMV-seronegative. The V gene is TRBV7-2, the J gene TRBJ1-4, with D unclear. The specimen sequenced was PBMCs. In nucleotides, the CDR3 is TGTGCCAGCAGCTTAACCGGGACTAATGAAAAACTGTTTTTT. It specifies CASSLTGTNEKLFF.